Below, one T cell receptor beta chain is given with its context. Original processing methods: Amplification of reference gene primers was used by the study to estimate nucleated cell counts. The protocol was immunoSEQ multiplex PCR, while the TCRdb copy is restricted to in-frame clones and leaves out a portion. D and trimming were read from the DNA, whereas the V and J calls and clone size are those reported in that table. The sample lists about 200,000 clones; roughly 83% were seen once. The sample belongs to a study of blood T cell repertoires in COVID-19. Study background: Samples taken during acute and convalescent COVID-19 were collected in the United States, Italy and Spain.

Deletions cut 5 bases from V and 7 bases from J, with 18 bases between. Germline CDR1 reads SGHTA; CDR2 reads FQGTGA. CDR3 size: 16 residues. Sequenced sample: peripheral blood. This TCR derives from a man in his forties or fifties with acute or convalescent COVID-19. The chain is built from TRBV7-3 and TRBJ1-6; TRBD1 might be the D (5 bases). CDR3 loop: CASSLPRGAGNSPLHF. In DNA form, the CDR3 reads TGTGCCAGCAGCCTTCCCCGAGGGGCGGGAAATTCACCCCTCCACTTT.